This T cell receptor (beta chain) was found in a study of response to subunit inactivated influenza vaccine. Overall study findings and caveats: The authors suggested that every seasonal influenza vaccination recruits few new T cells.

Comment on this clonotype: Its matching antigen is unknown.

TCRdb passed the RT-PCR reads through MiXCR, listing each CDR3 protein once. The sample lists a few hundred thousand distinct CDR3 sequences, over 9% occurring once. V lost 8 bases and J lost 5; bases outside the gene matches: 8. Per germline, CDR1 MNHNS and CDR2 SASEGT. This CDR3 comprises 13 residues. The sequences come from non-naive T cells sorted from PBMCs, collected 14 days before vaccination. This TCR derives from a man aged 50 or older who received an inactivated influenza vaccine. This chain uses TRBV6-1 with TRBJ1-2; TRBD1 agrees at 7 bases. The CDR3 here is CASVGQAGYGYTF. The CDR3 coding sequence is TGTGCCAGCGTAGGACAGGCGGGGTATGGCTACACCTTC.